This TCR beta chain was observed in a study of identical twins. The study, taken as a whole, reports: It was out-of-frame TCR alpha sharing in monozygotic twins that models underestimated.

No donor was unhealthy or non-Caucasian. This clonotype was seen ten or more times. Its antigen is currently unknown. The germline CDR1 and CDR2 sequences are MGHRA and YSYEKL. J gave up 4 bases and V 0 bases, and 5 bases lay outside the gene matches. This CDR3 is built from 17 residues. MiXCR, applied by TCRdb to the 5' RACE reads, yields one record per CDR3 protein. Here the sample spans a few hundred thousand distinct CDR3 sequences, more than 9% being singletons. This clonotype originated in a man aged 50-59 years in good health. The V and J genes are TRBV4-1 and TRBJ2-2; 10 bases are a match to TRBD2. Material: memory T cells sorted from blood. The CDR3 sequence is CASSQDSPSGGTGELFF. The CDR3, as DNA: TGCGCCAGCAGCCAAGATAGTCCTAGCGGGGGCACCGGGGAGCTGTTTTTT.